These 24 T cell receptor beta chains share one sample of origin, sequenced in a study of tumor and adjacent non-tumor tissue in lung cancer. The template was RNA from unsorted bulk tissue. The library came from three nested PCR rounds adapted from ARM-PCR protocols. TCRdb re-called the multiplex PCR reads with MiXCR, one entry per CDR3 protein. This table holds approximately 76,000 distinct CDR3 sequences, 65% to 75% found once. Sequencing was carried out using lung tumor tissue. These receptors originate from a woman aged 70-85 years with non-small cell lung cancer.

This clonotype has only a few counts. One end of the junction does not line up with germline, which may come from a read error. The J gene is TRBJ2-3, the V gene TRBV6-5; the D gene is possibly TRBD2 (6 bases). The CDR3 is made up of 17 amino acids. Germline V lookup: CDR1 MNHEY, CDR2 SVGAGI. The CDR3 DNA reads TGTGCCAACAGTCACTCTGGAGGGACTCACTACCTAGATACGCAGTATTTT. Translating it yields CANSHSGGTHYLDTQYF.

This clonotype counts as medium-sized. This chain joins TRBV29-1 and TRBJ2-1; D is possibly TRBD1 or TRBD2 (5 bases each). Trimming took off 3 bases at V and 9 bases at J, with 12 bases between the two ends. CDR3 length: 12 residues. Looked up from germline, CDR1 is SQVTM and CDR2 is ANQGSEA. CDR3 in DNA: TGCAGCGTTGAGTTGGACGGGGCTGAGCAGTTCTTC. Translating gives CSVELDGAEQFF.

Many counts were recorded for this clonotype. The J gene is TRBJ1-2, the V gene TRBV10-2; a weak D match, TRBD1 (5 bases). CDR3 length equals 14 residues. Germline V gives CDR1 WSHSY, CDR2 SAAADI. Trimming took 6 bases from V and 3 from J, leaving 14 bases between them. The CDR3 DNA reads as TGCGCCAGCAGGCCGGGACTTAGAGACTATGGCTACACCTTC. Translating gives CASRPGLRDYGYTF.

As for this clonotype: This may be a read error, as it is one base from a much larger clone. V and J are TRBV11-2 and TRBJ2-1, with a possible D match to TRBD1 (5 bases). Germline V lookup: CDR1 SGHAT, CDR2 FQNNGV. The CDR3 is made up of 17 amino acids. With 0 bases removed from V and 4 bases from J, the gap between germline ends came to 16 bases. The CDR3 protein is CASSLEGLGIRYNEQFF. In DNA, the CDR3 is TGTGCCAGCAGCTTAGAGGGGCTTGGGATCAGATACAATGAGCAGTTCTTC.

This chain links TRBV7-8 with TRBJ2-5; TRBD2 aligns across 9 bases. CDR1 and CDR2 from the germline V gene are SGHVS and FQNEAQ. The CDR3 sequence is 16 residues long. V was pared by 10 bases and J by 4 bases, with 16 bases of the junction left unmatched. The CDR3 region is CAIDAFSGSVLETQYF. For the CDR3, the DNA is TGTGCCATTGACGCTTTTAGCGGGAGTGTGTTAGAGACCCAGTACTTC.

V and J are TRBV7-6 and TRBJ2-7, with D perhaps TRBD2 (6 bases). Trimming shortened V by 1 base and J by 3 bases, and 16 bases separated the two germline ends. The CDR3 runs to 16 residues. Germline lookup yields CDR1 SGHVS and CDR2 FNYEAQ. The CDR3 loop reads CASSLGWRGAYYEQYF. In DNA, the CDR3 is TGTGCCAGCAGCTTAGGTTGGAGGGGAGCGTACTACGAGCAGTACTTC.

Notes on this clonotype: A read error may produce the germline difference seen at one junction end. The rearrangement links TRBV12-3 or TRBV12-4 to TRBJ2-1, with D perhaps matching TRBD1 (5 bases). The CDR3 sequence is 15 residues long. In DNA, the CDR3 is TGTGCCAGCAAAAAAGGGGTTTCCATCACCAATGAGCAGTTCTTT. Residues: CASKKGVSITNEQFF.

About this clonotype itself: Mismatch with germline at one junction end may stem from a read error. This sequence joins TRBV12-3 or TRBV12-4 and TRBJ2-1; TRBD2 agrees at 7 bases. This CDR3 spans 17 amino acids. As DNA, the CDR3 is TGTGCCAGCAGTTTAGTCAAGTCGGGGGAGGGAGGTAATGAGAAGTTCTTC. This translates into CASSLVKSGEGGNEKFF.

This clonotype was seen at least ten times. V is TRBV6-6 and J is TRBJ2-7; D gene unclear. V dropped 2 bases and J dropped 7 bases, with 6 bases sitting between them. Germline loops: CDR1 MNHNY, CDR2 SVGAGI (reference sequence). The CDR3 is 11 amino acids. The CDR3 DNA is TGTGCCAGCAGTTACCAAGCGGAGCAGTACTTC. Translation gives CASSYQAEQYF.

As for this clonotype: This could be a read error, since a much larger clone is one nucleotide away. This chain uses TRBV12-3 or TRBV12-4 with TRBJ1-1, with 10 bases fitting TRBD1. The CDR3 is made up of 13 amino acids. Germline trimming cut 6 bases from V and 8 bases from J; bases unmatched to any gene: 6. Here the CDR3 reads CASSFDRGPEAFF. CDR3 DNA: TGTGCCAGCAGCTTCGACAGGGGGCCGGAAGCTTTCTTT.

This chain uses TRBV6-2 or TRBV6-3 with TRBJ2-3, with 8 bases fitting TRBD2. Germline V gives CDR1 MNHEY, CDR2 SVGEGT. The CDR3 has 18 amino acids. Losses at the gene ends were 6 bases for V and 2 bases for J; bases not matched to a gene: 16. The CDR3 DNA is TGTGCCAGCAGAACCACAGGGACCAGCGGGGGTCTCACAGATACGCAGTATTTT. It translates to CASRTTGTSGGLTDTQYF.

Regarding this clonotype: One end of the junction is discordant with germline, which a read error may explain. The chain carries TRBV29-1 and TRBJ2-1, with D unclear. Per the germline V gene, CDR1 is SQVTM and CDR2 is ANQGSEA. This CDR3 is built from 12 residues. The CDR3 nucleotides read TGCATCGTTGAAGGCATTTACAATGGGCAGTTCTTC. Its protein is CIVEGIYNGQFF.

Comment on this clonotype: An end of the junction does not agree with germline; a read error may underlie this. The genes are TRBV6-1 and TRBJ2-7; no clear D. This CDR3 spans 15 amino acids. Germline-derived CDR1 and CDR2 are MNHNS and SASEGT. The CDR3 loop is CVSSLRGRRSYEQYF. For the CDR3, the DNA is TGTGTCAGCAGTTTAAGAGGACGTCGATCCTATGAGCAGTACTTC.

This clonotype was seen more than once but under ten times. Given a much more abundant clone one base away, this may be a read error. The V and J genes are TRBV20-1 and TRBJ1-5, with a weak D call TRBD1 (6 bases). This CDR3 spans 16 amino acids. CDR1 is DFQATT and CDR2 is SNEGSKA in the germline V gene (reference sequence). V was shortened by 2 bases and J by 0 bases, with 14 bases between the two germline ends. The CDR3 reads CSARSDGGFSNQPQHF. CDR3 DNA sequence: TGCAGTGCTAGATCCGATGGGGGCTTTAGCAATCAGCCCCAGCATTTT.

A word on this clonotype: This CDR3 is missing its conserved last phenylalanine or tryptophan, likely due to a read error. The chain employs TRBV20-1 and TRBJ2-5, with TRBD2 as a possible D gene (5 bases). CDR1 and CDR2 from the germline V gene are DFQATT and SNEGSKA (reference sequence). The CDR3 has 14 amino acids. This chain's CDR3 is CSTRDLGGPEGQYL. The CDR3 nucleotides read TGCAGTACTAGAGATCTGGGCGGACCAGAGGGCCAGTACTTA.

J is TRBJ2-3 and V is TRBV6-5, with D tentatively TRBD2 (6 bases). This CDR3 comprises 17 residues. Looked up from germline, CDR1 is MNHEY and CDR2 is SVGAGI. CDR3 in amino acids: CVCSYSGGTRYPDTQYF. The CDR3 DNA follows: TGTGTCTGCAGTTACTCTGGAGGGACTCGCTACCCAGATACGCAGTATTTT.

Remarks on this clonotype: One end of the junction varies from germline; a read error may be responsible. The rearrangement links TRBV28 to TRBJ2-2; D not resolved. The CDR3 is 15 residues long. In germline, CDR1 is MDHEN, CDR2 SYDVKM. CDR3 coding DNA: TGTGCCGGCAGTTTAGGGTATGCGAACACCGGGGAGCTGTTTTTT. Translated: CAGSLGYANTGELFF.

Only a few counts were recorded for this clonotype. This rearrangement joins TRBV20-1 to TRBJ1-4; no clear D gene. Germline lookup yields CDR1 DFQATT and CDR2 SNEGSKA (reference sequence). The CDR3 is 14 residues long. Deletions cut 3 bases from V and 8 bases from J, with 16 bases between. CDR3 region: CSASPEQRAEKLFF. CDR3 DNA sequence: TGCAGTGCTAGTCCGGAACAGCGCGCGGAAAAACTGTTTTTT.

This chain connects TRBV4-1 to TRBJ2-1, with 9 bases fitting TRBD2. Germline V gene data show CDR1 as MGHRA and CDR2 as YSYEKL. The CDR3 extends over 19 amino acids. The ends lost 11 bases at V and 2 bases at J; junction bases unmatched: 22. The CDR3 sequence is CAGNQDPGSSGTTYNEQFF. As DNA, the CDR3 is TGCGCCGGCAACCAAGACCCTGGATCTAGCGGGACTACCTACAATGAGCAGTTCTTC.

This chain links TRBV12-2 with TRBJ2-7. TRBV12-2 is a recognized pseudogene. This CDR3 is built from 14 residues. The CDR3 loop is CTSRLTEGNHEQYF. Written as DNA, the CDR3 is TGTACAAGTCGCTTAACGGAAGGGAACCACGAGCAGTACTTC.

Comment on this clonotype: At one end, the junction sequence differs from germline, possibly due to a read error. V usage is TRBV6-5 and J usage is TRBJ1-6, with TRBD1 as a possible D gene (5 bases). The germline V gene has CDR1 MNHEY and CDR2 SVGAGI. The CDR3 contains 14 residues. The DNA for the CDR3 is TGTGCCAGCTATAGACAGCGCAATAATTCACCCCACCACTTT. It codes for CASYRQRNNSPHHF.

With regard to this clonotype: A read error may produce the germline difference seen at one junction end. The chain uses TRBV2 and TRBJ2-7, with a tentative D call TRBD1 (5 bases). In germline, CDR1 is SNHLY, CDR2 FYNNEI. The CDR3 totals 14 residues. The CDR3 DNA sequence: TGTGCCATCAGTAAAAGACAGAACTCCTACGAGCAGTACTTC. Protein product: CAISKRQNSYEQYF.

This clonotype came up many times. The chain recombines TRBV29-1 with TRBJ2-7; the match to TRBD2 covers 10 bases. The germline gives CDR1 SQVTM, CDR2 ANQGSEA. CDR3 length: 14 residues. The trim removed 4 bases at V and 5 bases at J, leaving 8 bases unmatched. For the CDR3, the DNA is TGCAGCGTTGTAGCTAGCGGGAGAGTCAACGAGCAGTACTTC. Amino acid sequence: CSVVASGRVNEQYF.

This clonotype showed up just once. The conserved closing phenylalanine or tryptophan is absent in this CDR3, likely reflecting a read error. The chain carries TRBV29-1 and TRBJ2-6, with TRBD1 matching over 7 bases. Looked up from germline, CDR1 is SQVTM and CDR2 is ANQGSEA. CDR3 size: 16 residues. The J segment lost 0 bases and the V segment lost 7 bases, leaving 9 bases of the junction unmatched. This CDR3 is CSGQGLSLSGANVLTL. In DNA, the CDR3 is TGCAGCGGACAGGGCCTTTCCCTCTCTGGGGCCAACGTCCTGACTTTA.